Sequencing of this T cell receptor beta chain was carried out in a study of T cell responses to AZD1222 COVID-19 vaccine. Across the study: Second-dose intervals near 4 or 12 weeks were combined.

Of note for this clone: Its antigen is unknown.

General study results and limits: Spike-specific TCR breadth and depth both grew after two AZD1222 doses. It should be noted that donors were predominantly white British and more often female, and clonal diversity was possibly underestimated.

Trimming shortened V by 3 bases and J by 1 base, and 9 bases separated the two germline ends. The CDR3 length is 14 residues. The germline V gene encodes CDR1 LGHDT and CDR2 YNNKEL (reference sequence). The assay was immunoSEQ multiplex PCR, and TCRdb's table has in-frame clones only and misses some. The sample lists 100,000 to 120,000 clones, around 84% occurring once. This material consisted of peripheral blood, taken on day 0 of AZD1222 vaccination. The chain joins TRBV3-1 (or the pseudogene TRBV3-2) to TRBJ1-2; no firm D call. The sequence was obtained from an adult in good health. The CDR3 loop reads CASSQGSNNYGYTF. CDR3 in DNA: TGTGCCAGCAGCCAGGGGTCGAATAACTATGGCTACACCTTC.